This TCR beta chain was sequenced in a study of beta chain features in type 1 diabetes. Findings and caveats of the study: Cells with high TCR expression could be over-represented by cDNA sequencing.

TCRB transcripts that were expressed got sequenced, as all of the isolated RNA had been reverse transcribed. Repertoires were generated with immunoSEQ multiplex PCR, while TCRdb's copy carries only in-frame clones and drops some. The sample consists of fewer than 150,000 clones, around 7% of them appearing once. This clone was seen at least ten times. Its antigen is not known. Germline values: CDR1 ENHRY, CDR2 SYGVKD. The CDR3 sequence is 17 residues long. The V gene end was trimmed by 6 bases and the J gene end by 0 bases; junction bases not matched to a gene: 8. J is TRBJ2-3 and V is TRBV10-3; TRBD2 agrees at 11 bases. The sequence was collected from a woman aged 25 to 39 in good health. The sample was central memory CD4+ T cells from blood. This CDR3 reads CAISQEGLAASTDTQYF. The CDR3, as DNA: TGTGCCATCAGCCAAGAGGGACTAGCGGCTAGCACAGATACGCAGTATTTT.